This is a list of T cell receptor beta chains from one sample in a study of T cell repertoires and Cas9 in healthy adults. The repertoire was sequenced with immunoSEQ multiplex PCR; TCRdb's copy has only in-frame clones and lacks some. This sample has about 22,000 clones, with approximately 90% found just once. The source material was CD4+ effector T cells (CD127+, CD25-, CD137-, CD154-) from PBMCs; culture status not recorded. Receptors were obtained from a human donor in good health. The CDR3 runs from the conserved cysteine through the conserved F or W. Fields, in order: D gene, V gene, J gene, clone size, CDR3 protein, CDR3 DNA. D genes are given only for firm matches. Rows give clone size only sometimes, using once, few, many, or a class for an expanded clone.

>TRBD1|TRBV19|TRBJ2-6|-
CASSRQGAGGANVLTF
TGTGCCAGTAGTAGACAGGGGGCTGGTGGGGCCAACGTCCTGACTTTC
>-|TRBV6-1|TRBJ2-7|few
CASSETQGGSYEQYF
TGTGCCAGCAGTGAAACTCAGGGAGGAAGTTACGAGCAGTACTTC
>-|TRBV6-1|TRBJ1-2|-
CASKTSGYGYTF
TGTGCCAGCAAAACCAGCGGCTATGGCTACACCTTC
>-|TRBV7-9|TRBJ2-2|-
CASSLAGTTGELFF
TGTGCCAGCAGCTTAGCGGGGACTACCGGGGAGCTGTTTTTT
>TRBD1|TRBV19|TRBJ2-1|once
CASSTGGTPYNEQFF
TGTGCCAGTAGTACAGGGGGAACACCGTACAATGAGCAGTTCTTC
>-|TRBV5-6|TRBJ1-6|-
CASSQPTWGSPLHF
TGTGCCAGCAGCCAACCGACCTGGGGGTCACCCCTCCACTTT
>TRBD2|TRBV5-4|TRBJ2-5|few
CASSWGLREGGQETQYF
TGTGCCAGCAGCTGGGGCCTGCGGGAGGGCGGGCAAGAGACCCAGTACTTC
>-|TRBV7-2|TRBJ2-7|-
CASSPKSLSYEQYF
TGTGCCAGCAGCCCAAAATCGTTATCCTACGAGCAGTACTTC
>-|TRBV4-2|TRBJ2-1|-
CASSQDSGYSYNEQFF
TGTGCCAGCAGCCAAGATTCGGGGTATTCCTACAATGAGCAGTTCTTC
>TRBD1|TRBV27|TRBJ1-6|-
CASSFTGGSSPLHF
TGTGCCAGCAGTTTTACAGGGGGCTCTTCACCCCTCCACTTT
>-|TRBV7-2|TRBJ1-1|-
CASSLVVNTEAFF
TGTGCCAGCAGCTTAGTTGTGAACACTGAAGCTTTCTTT
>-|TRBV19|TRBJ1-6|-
CASRSGEPLHF
TGTGCCAGTAGATCTGGCGAACCCCTCCACTTT
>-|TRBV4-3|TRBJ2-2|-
CASSLGVGVTGELFF
TGCGCCAGCAGCCTTGGCGTGGGAGTTACCGGGGAGCTGTTTTTT
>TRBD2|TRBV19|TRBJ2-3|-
CASSIGTLAGGTDTQYF
TGTGCCAGTAGTATCGGGACCCTAGCGGGCGGCACAGATACGCAGTATTTT
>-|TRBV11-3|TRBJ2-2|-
CASSQGRAIGELFF
TGTGCCAGCAGCCAGGGCAGGGCAATCGGGGAGCTGTTTTTT
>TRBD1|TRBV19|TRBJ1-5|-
CASSRDRVKYF
TGTGCCAGTAGCCGGGACAGGGTGAAGTATTTT
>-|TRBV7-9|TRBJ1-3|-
CASSTRTAGNTIYF
TGTGCCAGCAGCACGAGGACAGCCGGAAACACCATATATTTT
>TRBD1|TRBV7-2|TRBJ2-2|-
CASSARTGLRGELFF
TGTGCCAGCAGCGCCCGGACAGGCCTCCGCGGGGAGCTGTTTTTT
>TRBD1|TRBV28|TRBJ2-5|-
CASMGQGVYQETQYF
TGTGCCAGCATGGGACAGGGGGTGTACCAAGAGACCCAGTACTTC
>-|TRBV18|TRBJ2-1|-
CASSPPGRAVNEQFF
TGTGCCAGCTCACCACCGGGGAGAGCAGTCAATGAGCAGTTCTTC
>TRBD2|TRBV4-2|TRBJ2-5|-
CASSQGGRAGIQETQYF
TGTGCCAGCAGCCAAGGGGGCAGAGCGGGAATCCAAGAGACCCAGTACTTC
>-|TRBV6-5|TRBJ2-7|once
CASSYRGLSSYEQYF
TGTGCCAGCAGTTACAGGGGACTCAGCTCCTACGAGCAGTACTTC